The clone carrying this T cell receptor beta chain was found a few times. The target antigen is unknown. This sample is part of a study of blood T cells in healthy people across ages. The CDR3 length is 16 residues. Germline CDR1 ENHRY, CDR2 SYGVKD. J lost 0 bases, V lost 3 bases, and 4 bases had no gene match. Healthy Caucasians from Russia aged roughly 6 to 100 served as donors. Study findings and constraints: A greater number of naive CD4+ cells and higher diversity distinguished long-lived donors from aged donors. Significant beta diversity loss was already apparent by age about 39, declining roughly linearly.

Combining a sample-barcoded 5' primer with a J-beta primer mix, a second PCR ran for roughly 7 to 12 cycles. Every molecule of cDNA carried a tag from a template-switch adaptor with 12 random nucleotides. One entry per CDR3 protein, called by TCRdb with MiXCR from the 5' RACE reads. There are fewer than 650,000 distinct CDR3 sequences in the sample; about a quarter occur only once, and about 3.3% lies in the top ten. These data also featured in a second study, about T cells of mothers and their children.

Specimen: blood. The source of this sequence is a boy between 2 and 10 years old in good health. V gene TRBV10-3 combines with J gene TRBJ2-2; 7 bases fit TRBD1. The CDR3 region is CAISERGGSNTGELFF. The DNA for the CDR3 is TGTGCCATCAGTGAACGAGGGGGCTCGAACACCGGGGAGCTGTTTTTT.